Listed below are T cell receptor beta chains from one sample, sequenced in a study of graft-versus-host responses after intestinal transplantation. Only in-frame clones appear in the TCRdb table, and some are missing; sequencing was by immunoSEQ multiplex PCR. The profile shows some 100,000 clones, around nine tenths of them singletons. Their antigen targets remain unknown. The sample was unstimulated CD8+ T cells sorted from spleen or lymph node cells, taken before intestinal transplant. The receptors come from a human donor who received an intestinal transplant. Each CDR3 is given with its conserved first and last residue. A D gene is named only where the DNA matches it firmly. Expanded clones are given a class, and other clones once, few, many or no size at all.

CDR3 protein: CASSWGTSGNTDTQYF
CDR3 DNA: TGTGCCAGCAGCTGGGGGACTAGCGGGAACACAGATACGCAGTATTTT
D gene: TRBD2
clone size: NA
V gene: TRBV5-6
J gene: TRBJ2-3

CDR3 protein: CASSPRGGDTDTQYF
CDR3 DNA: TGTGCCAGCAGCCCGAGGGGGGGGGACACAGATACGCAGTATTTT
D gene: NA
clone size: NA
V gene: TRBV7-9
J gene: TRBJ2-3

CDR3 protein: CASSPHPRLAGDNEQFF
CDR3 DNA: TGTGCCAGCAGCCCCCACCCAAGACTAGCGGGAGACAATGAGCAGTTCTTC
D gene: TRBD2
clone size: few
V gene: TRBV11-2
J gene: TRBJ2-1

CDR3 protein: CASSRYEGTEAFF
CDR3 DNA: TGTGCCAGCAGTCGATACGAGGGCACTGAAGCTTTCTTT
D gene: NA
clone size: NA
V gene: TRBV6-5
J gene: TRBJ1-1

CDR3 protein: CASSFPWLSHQETQYF
CDR3 DNA: TGTGCCAGCAGTTTTCCCTGGCTCTCACACCAAGAGACCCAGTACTTC
D gene: NA
clone size: NA
V gene: TRBV28
J gene: TRBJ2-5

CDR3 protein: CSAGGVEYEQYF
CDR3 DNA: TGCAGCGCCGGGGGGGTTGAATACGAGCAGTACTTC
D gene: TRBD2
clone size: once
V gene: TRBV29-1
J gene: TRBJ2-7

CDR3 protein: CASSVGGVQETQYF
CDR3 DNA: TGTGCCAGCAGCGTAGGTGGGGTGCAAGAGACCCAGTACTTC
D gene: NA
clone size: once
V gene: TRBV9
J gene: TRBJ2-5

CDR3 protein: CATKGGAAYEQYF
CDR3 DNA: TGTGCCACCAAGGGGGGGGCTGCCTACGAGCAGTACTTC
D gene: NA
clone size: NA
V gene: TRBV6-5
J gene: TRBJ2-7

CDR3 protein: CASSAGQGLAGGRYEQYF
CDR3 DNA: TGCGCCAGCAGCGCGGGACAGGGGTTAGCGGGGGGACGGTACGAGCAGTACTTC
D gene: NA
clone size: few
V gene: TRBV5-1
J gene: TRBJ2-7

CDR3 protein: CASSPGTSGSLNEQFF
CDR3 DNA: TGTGCCAGCAGCCCGGGGACTAGCGGGAGTCTCAATGAGCAGTTCTTC
D gene: TRBD2
clone size: NA
V gene: TRBV7-9
J gene: TRBJ2-1

CDR3 protein: CASSWGENTEAFF
CDR3 DNA: TGTGCCAGCAGTTGGGGCGAGAACACTGAAGCTTTCTTT
D gene: NA
clone size: NA
V gene: TRBV28
J gene: TRBJ1-1

CDR3 protein: CASSEGGNSPLHF
CDR3 DNA: TGTGCCAGCAGTGAGGGAGGTAATTCACCCCTCCACTTT
D gene: NA
clone size: NA
V gene: TRBV6-5
J gene: TRBJ1-6

CDR3 protein: CASSLGTGELFF
CDR3 DNA: TGTGCCAGCAGCTTAGGTACCGGGGAGCTGTTTTTT
D gene: NA
clone size: NA
V gene: TRBV11-2
J gene: TRBJ2-2

CDR3 protein: CASSWQENYEQYF
CDR3 DNA: TGTGCCAGCAGCTGGCAAGAAAACTACGAGCAGTACTTC
D gene: NA
clone size: NA
V gene: TRBV11-2
J gene: TRBJ2-7

CDR3 protein: CASSVGIGGRTAEQYF
CDR3 DNA: TGTGCCAGCAGCGTAGGGATTGGCGGGAGGACTGCCGAGCAGTACTTC
D gene: TRBD2
clone size: once
V gene: TRBV9
J gene: TRBJ2-7

CDR3 protein: CASRDRGLNEKLFF
CDR3 DNA: TGTGCCAGCAGAGACAGGGGGCTGAATGAAAAACTGTTTTTT
D gene: TRBD1
clone size: NA
V gene: TRBV28
J gene: TRBJ1-4

CDR3 protein: CASSPSGGRSSGNTIYF
CDR3 DNA: TGTGCCAGCTCACCTAGCGGGGGCCGCAGCTCTGGAAACACCATATATTTT
D gene: NA
clone size: NA
V gene: TRBV18
J gene: TRBJ1-3